The source of this TCR beta chain is a study of cytomegalovirus exposure and HLA in healthy donors. Whole-study results and caveats: There were some V segments, including TRBV6-2 and TRBV6-3, excluded as indistinguishable.

The PCR contained 60 Vbeta and 13 Jbeta primers. Sequencing used immunoSEQ multiplex PCR; TCRdb keeps in-frame clones, though not all of them. The data show some 150,000 clones, about 79% seen once. As regards this clone: Its specificity is not known.

Germline V lookup: CDR1 LNHDA, CDR2 SQIVND (reference sequence). V shed 5 bases and J shed 6 bases, with 16 bases lying between them. CDR3 size: 15 residues. What was sequenced was PBMCs. This receptor was identified in a woman in her forties or fifties in good health and CMV-seronegative. This chain connects TRBV19 to TRBJ1-4; weak D call: TRBD1 (5 bases). The CDR3 coding sequence is TGTGCCAGTAGTGCCCACAGGCTCTCGGATGAAAAACTGTTTTTT. Protein product: CASSAHRLSDEKLFF. The full variable domain, rest sourced from reference TRBV19 and TRBJ1-4, is DGGITQSPKYLFRKEGQNVTLSCEQNLNHDAMYWYRQDPGQGLRLIYYSQIVNDFQKGDIAEGYSVSREKKESFPLTVTSAQKNPTAFYLCASSAHRLSDEKLFFGSGTQLSVL.